One sample yielded the 30 T cell receptor beta chains listed below, sequenced in a study of breast tumors, draining lymph nodes, adjacent tissues. Samples came from axillary lymph nodes draining the breast cancer. TCRdb redid the calling of the multiplex PCR reads with MiXCR, one entry per CDR3 protein. The table has about 230,000 distinct CDR3 sequences, about a third seen once. Sequencing used axillary lymph node tissue. These receptors all stem from a female donor with breast cancer. Some clones in this sample may be carry-over from other donors' samples.

This clonotype has a count of ten or more. This chain links TRBV5-5 with TRBJ2-3; D not certain. Trimming cost V 2 bases and J 2 bases, with 9 bases left between them. This CDR3 is built from 14 residues. In germline, CDR1 is SGHKS, CDR2 YYEKEE (reference sequence). The CDR3 loop reads CASSFLGTTDTQYF. The DNA for the CDR3 is TGTGCCAGCAGCTTTCTCGGAACCACAGATACGCAGTATTTT.

To note about this clonotype: A much larger clone sits a single nucleotide away, making a read error possible. The chain joins TRBV5-1 to TRBJ1-6; D remains unclear. This CDR3 is 13 amino acids long. Germline V CDR1 and CDR2: SGHRS, YFSETQ. Between the trimmed V and J ends, which lost 1 base and 9 bases, there was a span of 8 bases. The CDR3 spells CASSLNSCSPLHF. The CDR3 nucleotides read TGCGCCAGCAGCTTGAACAGTTGTTCACCCCTCCACTTT.

The sample holds many counts of this clonotype. The chain links TRBV19 to TRBJ2-7; D is uncertain. V was pared by 4 bases and J by 6 bases, with 10 bases between. Germline CDR1 and CDR2: LNHDA and SQIVND (reference sequence). CDR3 length: 12 amino acids. The CDR3 reads CASSTLRSEQYF. The CDR3 DNA is TGTGCCAGTAGTACCCTTCGGAGCGAGCAGTACTTC.

This clonotype occurred many times. The chain uses TRBV25-1 and TRBJ2-7, with D unresolved. The germline V and J ends were trimmed by 7 bases and 4 bases, with 2 bases remaining between them. Looked up from germline, CDR1 is MGHDK and CDR2 is SYGVNS. The CDR3 has 9 amino acids. CDR3 DNA: TGTGCCAGCAATTACGAGCAGTACTTC. Its protein is CASNYEQYF.

The genes are TRBV7-7 and TRBJ2-1; TRBD2 matches at 9 bases. The CDR3 consists of 14 residues. Germline loops: CDR1 SSHAT, CDR2 FNYEAQ (reference sequence). The CDR3 here is CARVRGSGSDEQFF. The CDR3 DNA reads as TGTGCTAGAGTAAGGGGTAGCGGGAGCGATGAGCAGTTCTTC.

This clonotype was recorded at least ten times. The V call is TRBV9, the J call TRBJ2-3, with 8 nucleotides matching TRBD2. Germline CDR1 SGDLS, CDR2 YYNGEE. After removal of 2 bases from V and 5 bases from J, the junction contained 7 bases not matched to a gene. The CDR3 totals 15 residues. In DNA form, the CDR3 reads TGTGCCAGCAGCGTTTACGGGAGGGCCGGAGATACGCAGTATTTT. Residues: CASSVYGRAGDTQYF.

On this clonotype: A clone one base away is much larger, so this may be a read error. The chain combines TRBV6-6 with TRBJ2-1, with 9 bases that match TRBD2. The ends lost 5 bases at V and 6 bases at J; junction bases unmatched: 5. Germline-derived CDR1 and CDR2 are MNHNY and SVGAGI (reference sequence). The CDR3 length is 14 residues. The CDR3 reads CASSRQTSGNEQFF. CDR3 nucleotides: TGTGCCAGCAGTCGACAGACTAGCGGCAATGAGCAGTTCTTC.

In the case of this clonotype: One end of the junction fails to match germline, which may point to a read error. The chain employs TRBV6-5 and TRBJ1-2; tentative D call: TRBD1 (6 bases). The V gene's germline CDR1 is MNHEY and CDR2 SVGAGI. The CDR3 sequence is 13 residues long. The CDR3 loop reads CVSTYKGGSGYTF. In DNA, the CDR3 is TGTGTCAGCACCTACAAAGGGGGTTCTGGCTACACCTTC.

The sample holds many counts of this clonotype. The gene calls are TRBV5-4 and TRBJ2-3; TRBD2 aligns across 12 bases. The CDR3 covers 15 residues. The V gene end was trimmed by 2 bases and the J gene end by 3 bases; junction bases not matched to a gene: 1. Germline assignment: CDR1 SGHNT and CDR2 YYREEE (reference sequence). CDR3 nucleotide sequence: TGTGCCAGCAGCTTTGGACTAGCGGGAACAGATACGCAGTATTTT. As protein: CASSFGLAGTDTQYF.

V gene TRBV4-3 combines with J gene TRBJ2-1; D gene uncertain. The CDR3 totals 13 residues. The V gene lost 0 bases and the J gene lost 12 bases, with 12 bases spanning the gap. Germline assignment: CDR1 LGHNA and CDR2 YSLEER. CDR3 coding DNA: TGCGCCAGCAGCCAAGATGGACGAGATACGCAGTTCTTC. Its translation: CASSQDGRDTQFF.

About this clonotype: A junction boundary mismatches the germline segment, possibly from a read error. The chain joins TRBV11-2 to TRBJ1-1; 9 bases match TRBD1. The CDR3 covers 15 residues. The germline gives CDR1 SGHAT, CDR2 FQNNGV. The DNA of the CDR3 is TGTGCCAGCGGCTTCGACAGGGGGTTCGGCACTGAAGCTTTCTTT. It codes for CASGFDRGFGTEAFF. Drawing the rest from reference TRBV11-2 and TRBJ1-1, the complete variable domain is EAGVAQSPRYKIIEKRQSVAFWCNPISGHATLYWYQQILGQGPKLLIQFQNNGVVDDSQLPKDRFSAERLKGVDSTLKIQPAKLEDSAVYLCASGFDRGFGTEAFFGQGTRLTVV.

This clonotype occurred many times. A much more abundant neighbour one base away suggests this may be a read error. The J gene is TRBJ1-2, the V gene TRBV20-1, with 10 bases aligning to TRBD1. This CDR3 comprises 12 residues. Germline assignment: CDR1 DFQATT and CDR2 SNEGSKA (reference sequence). The CDR3 DNA reads as TGCAGTGCGCAGACAGGGGGCTTGGGCTCCACCTTC. Protein product: CSAQTGGLGSTF.

This clonotype was counted at least ten times. The rearrangement joins TRBV5-1 to TRBJ2-3; TRBD2 matches at 14 bases. This CDR3 spans 16 amino acids. The trim removed 4 bases at V and 4 bases at J, leaving 5 bases unmatched. Germline V gene sequence: CDR1 SGHRS, CDR2 YFSETQ. This CDR3 reads CASSGGTSGSPDTQYF. DNA for the CDR3: TGCGCCAGCAGCGGGGGGACTAGCGGGAGTCCAGATACGCAGTATTTT.

This clonotype came up many times. This rearrangement joins TRBV29-1 to TRBJ2-1; D uncertain. The ends were cut back, 1 base at V and 4 bases at J, with 20 bases in the middle. Germline assignment: CDR1 SQVTM and CDR2 ANQGSEA. The CDR3 spans 17 residues. The CDR3 nucleotides read TGCAGCGTTGAAGTCCGTGGACGCGCCCTCCTTTACAATGAGCAGTTCTTC. This translates into CSVEVRGRALLYNEQFF.

At least ten counts were recorded for this clonotype. Germline is not matched at one junction end, which may reflect a read error. V usage is TRBV7-8 and J usage is TRBJ1-3, with 9 bases aligning to TRBD1. This CDR3 has 17 residues. The V gene's germline CDR1 is SGHVS and CDR2 FQNEAQ. DNA for the CDR3: TGTGCCAGCAGCTTAGTACGGACAGGGGACTCTGGAAACCCCATATATTTT. Its protein product is CASSLVRTGDSGNPIYF.

Turning to this clonotype: The DNA is left out, because the CDR3 cannot be placed on it with certainty; the CDR3 is given as TCRdb lists it. CDR3 sequence reads: CASSFYICSAGTSGLETQYF. The chain employs TRBV11-3 and TRBJ2-5; no DNA check was done on the table's D call, TRBD2. CDR1 SGHNT and CDR2 YENEEA come from the germline V gene. Ends included, the CDR3 has 20 residues.

About this clonotype: This may be a read error: a much more frequent sequence differs by one nucleotide. The chain employs TRBV6-2 or TRBV6-3 and TRBJ2-6; unclear D gene. Germline CDR1 is MNHEY and CDR2 is SVGEGT. This CDR3 comprises 16 residues. The ends were cut back, 6 bases at V and 5 bases at J, with 17 bases in the middle. The CDR3 DNA follows: TGTGCCAGCAGAAAAGGCGCTGGGTTTCGGGCCAACGTCCTGACTTTC. Translated, it gives CASRKGAGFRANVLTF.

On this clonotype: A read error is likely, as this CDR3 ends without the conserved phenylalanine or tryptophan. The limits of the CDR3 on the DNA are not certain, so only TCRdb's listed CDR3 is given. This chain uses TRBV7-9 with TRBJ2-1; no check of the table's D call, TRBD1, against the DNA was made. Germline assignment: CDR1 SEHNR and CDR2 FQNEAQ (reference sequence). The CDR3 totals 14 residues, both ends included. The CDR3 sequence: CASSPRGAENERFL.

This clonotype was recorded at least ten times. The chain uses TRBV4-1 and TRBJ2-3; 7 bases are shared with TRBD2. The V gene end was trimmed by 1 base and the J gene end by 5 bases; junction bases not matched to a gene: 3. Germline V gene sequence: CDR1 MGHRA, CDR2 YSYEKL. CDR3 size: 14 residues. The CDR3: CASSQVTSVDTQYF. CDR3 bases: TGCGCCAGCAGCCAAGTCACTAGCGTAGATACGCAGTATTTT.

This clonotype was counted at least ten times. The rearrangement uses TRBV7-2 and TRBJ1-6, with TRBD1 matching over 8 bases. V was pared by 0 bases and J by 9 bases, with 10 bases of the junction left unmatched. The CDR3 extends over 17 amino acids. CDR1 is SGHTA, CDR2 FQGNSA, per germline. The CDR3 spells CASSLAHRGLAGSPLHF. In DNA, the CDR3 is TGTGCCAGCAGCTTAGCGCACAGGGGGTTAGCGGGTTCACCCCTCCACTTT.

This clonotype came up many times. The chain employs TRBV6-2 or TRBV6-3 and TRBJ2-7; 8 nucleotides agree with TRBD1. Per germline, CDR1 MNHEY and CDR2 SVGEGT. Unmatched junction bases numbered 7, after V lost 5 bases and J lost 4 bases. The CDR3 covers 14 residues. Written as DNA, the CDR3 is TGTGCCAGCAGTCATGGGACAGGACATTACGAGCAGTACTTC. It translates to CASSHGTGHYEQYF.

The sample holds many counts of this clonotype. V gene TRBV19 combines with J gene TRBJ2-2, with 7 bases lining up with TRBD1. Losses at the gene ends were 5 bases for V and 3 bases for J; bases not matched to a gene: 6. CDR3 length equals 15 residues. CDR1 LNHDA and CDR2 SQIVND come from the germline V gene (reference sequence). DNA for the CDR3: TGTGCCAGTAGTCCGAGACAGGGTCACACCGGGGAGCTGTTTTTT. Translating it yields CASSPRQGHTGELFF.

This clonotype was counted many times. This sequence joins TRBV6-5 and TRBJ2-3; 11 bases agree with TRBD2. This CDR3 contains 16 residues. V shed 2 bases, J shed 5 bases, and the junction held 6 bases outside the gene matches. Germline V CDR1 and CDR2: MNHEY, SVGAGI. The CDR3 sequence: CASSYVSGRAGDTQYF. The DNA of the CDR3 is TGTGCCAGCAGTTACGTTAGCGGGAGGGCCGGAGATACGCAGTATTTT.

The gene calls are TRBV19 and TRBJ1-3; D is unclear. The CDR3 loop spans 12 amino acids. Germline assignment: CDR1 LNHDA and CDR2 SQIVND (reference sequence). Deletions cut 6 bases from V and 7 bases from J, with 10 bases between. CDR3 bases: TGTGCCAGTAGCCTCACAGCGAACACCATATATTTT. This sequence encodes CASSLTANTIYF.

Notes on this clonotype: One end of the junction does not line up with germline, which may come from a read error. J is TRBJ1-5 and V is TRBV20-1; 12 bases match TRBD1. The CDR3 runs 17 residues. Germline CDR1 reads DFQATT; CDR2 reads SNEGSKA (reference sequence). CDR3: CSAPNTGTGGLNQPQHF. The CDR3 nucleotides read TGCAGTGCTCCCAACACCGGGACAGGGGGCCTCAATCAACCCCAGCATTTT.

This clonotype came up many times. This chain connects TRBV6-5 to TRBJ2-3; D possibly uses TRBD1 or TRBD2 (7 bases each). CDR3 length equals 14 residues. The V end was cut by 5 bases, the J end by 5 bases, with 14 bases between. CDR1 and CDR2 from the germline V gene are MNHEY and SVGAGI. The CDR3: CASSPGGVGDTQYF. CDR3 nucleotides: TGTGCCAGCAGTCCAGGGGGGGTGGGAGATACGCAGTATTTT.

This rearrangement joins TRBV9 to TRBJ2-3, with 7 positions matching TRBD2. V was pared by 0 bases and J by 0 bases, with 10 bases of the junction left unmatched. Germline V CDR1 and CDR2: SGDLS, YYNGEE. This CDR3 comprises 18 residues. The DNA of the CDR3 is TGTGCCAGCAGCGTAGTGGGGGAGCGGGGATCTAGCACAGATACGCAGTATTTT. The encoded protein is CASSVVGERGSSTDTQYF.

This clonotype was picked up many times. V and J are TRBV7-9 and TRBJ2-3; TRBD2 agrees at 15 bases. CDR3 length: 20 amino acids. CDR1 and CDR2 from the germline V gene are SEHNR and FQNEAQ (reference sequence). After removal of 4 bases from V and 4 bases from J, the junction contained 15 bases not matched to a gene. Here the CDR3 reads CASSSPGLAGGLSVADTQYF. The CDR3 region has the DNA TGTGCCAGCAGCTCTCCAGGACTAGCGGGAGGGCTCTCGGTAGCAGATACGCAGTATTTT. Full variable domain (remainder filled in from reference TRBV7-9 and TRBJ2-3): DTGVSQNPRHKITKRGQNVTFRCDPISEHNRLYWYRQTLGQGPEFLTYFQNEAQLEKSRLLSDRFSAERPKGSFSTLEIQRTEQGDSAMYLCASSSPGLAGGLSVADTQYFGPGTRLTVL.

Many counts were recorded for this clonotype. This chain uses TRBV7-2 with TRBJ2-7; D remains ambiguous. With 1 base removed from V and 9 bases from J, the gap between germline ends came to 7 bases. The CDR3 runs to 11 residues. In germline, CDR1 is SGHTA, CDR2 FQGNSA. The CDR3 here is CASSLVQVQYF. The CDR3 nucleotides are TGTGCCAGCAGCTTAGTCCAGGTGCAGTACTTC. Using reference TRBV7-2 and TRBJ2-7 for the parts outside the CDR3, the full variable domain is GAGVSQSPSNKVTEKGKDVELRCDPISGHTALYWYRQSLGQGLEFLIYFQGNSAPDKSGLPSDRFSAERTGGSVSTLTIQRTQQEDSAVYLCASSLVQVQYFGPGTRLTVT.

This clonotype was counted ten times or more. The rearrangement joins TRBV4-1 to TRBJ2-7; 8 bases line up with TRBD2. The CDR3 totals 13 residues. Germline V gene lookup returns CDR1 MGHRA and CDR2 YSYEKL. The V and J ends lost 1 base and 7 bases, in that order; junction bases with no gene match: 3. This CDR3 reads CASSQVGGGEQYF. DNA for the CDR3: TGCGCCAGCAGCCAAGTAGGCGGGGGGGAGCAGTACTTC.